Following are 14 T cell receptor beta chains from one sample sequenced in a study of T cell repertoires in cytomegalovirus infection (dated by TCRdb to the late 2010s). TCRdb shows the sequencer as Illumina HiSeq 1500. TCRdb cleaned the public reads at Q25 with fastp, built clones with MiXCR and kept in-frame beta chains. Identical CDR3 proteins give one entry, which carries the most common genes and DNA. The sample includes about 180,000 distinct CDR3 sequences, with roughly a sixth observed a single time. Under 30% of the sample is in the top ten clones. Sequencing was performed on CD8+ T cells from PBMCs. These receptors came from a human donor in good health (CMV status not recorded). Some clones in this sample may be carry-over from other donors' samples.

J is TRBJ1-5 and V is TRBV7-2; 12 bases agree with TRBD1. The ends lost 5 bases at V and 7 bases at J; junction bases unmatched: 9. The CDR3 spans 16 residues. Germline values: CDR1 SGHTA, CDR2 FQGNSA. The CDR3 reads CASSLGGQGARQPQHF. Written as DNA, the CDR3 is TGTGCCAGCAGCCTGGGGGGACAGGGGGCAAGACAGCCCCAGCATTTT.

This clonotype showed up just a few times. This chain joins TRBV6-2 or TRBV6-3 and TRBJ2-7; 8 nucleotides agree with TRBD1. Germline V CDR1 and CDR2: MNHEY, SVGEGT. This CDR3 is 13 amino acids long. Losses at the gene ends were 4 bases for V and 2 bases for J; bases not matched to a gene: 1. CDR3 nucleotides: TGTGCCAGCAGTTGGGACAGGCCCTACGAGCAGTACTTC. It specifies CASSWDRPYEQYF.

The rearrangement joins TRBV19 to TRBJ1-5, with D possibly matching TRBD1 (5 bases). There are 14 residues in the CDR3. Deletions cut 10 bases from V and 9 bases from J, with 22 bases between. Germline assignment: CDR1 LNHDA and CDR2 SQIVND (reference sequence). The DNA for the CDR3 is TGTGCCACCACCTTGGGACCCTTTGTGATGCCCCAGCATTTT. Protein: CATTLGPFVMPQHF.

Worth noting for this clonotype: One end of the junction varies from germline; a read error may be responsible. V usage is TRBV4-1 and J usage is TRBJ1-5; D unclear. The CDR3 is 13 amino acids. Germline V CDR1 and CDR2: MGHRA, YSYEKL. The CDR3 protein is CPSRQVMGQPQHF. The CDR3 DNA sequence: TGCCCCAGCAGGCAAGTGATGGGTCAGCCCCAGCATTTT.

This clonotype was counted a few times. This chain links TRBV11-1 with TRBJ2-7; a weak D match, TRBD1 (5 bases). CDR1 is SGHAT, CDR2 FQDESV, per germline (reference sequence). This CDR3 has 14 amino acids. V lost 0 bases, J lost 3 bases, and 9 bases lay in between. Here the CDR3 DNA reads TGTGCCAGCAGCTTAGCGCAAGGGGACTACGAGCAGTACTTC. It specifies CASSLAQGDYEQYF. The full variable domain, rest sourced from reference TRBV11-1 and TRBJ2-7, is EAEVAQSPRYKITEKSQAVAFWCDPISGHATLYWYRQILGQGPELLVQFQDESVVDDSQLPKDRFSAERLKGVDSTLKIQPAELGDSAMYLCASSLAQGDYEQYFGPGTRLTVT.

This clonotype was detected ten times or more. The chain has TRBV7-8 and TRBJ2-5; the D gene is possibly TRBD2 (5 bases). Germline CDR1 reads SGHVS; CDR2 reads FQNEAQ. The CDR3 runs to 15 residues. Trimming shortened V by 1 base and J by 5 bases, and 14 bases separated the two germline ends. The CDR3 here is CASSLEAGSGETQYF. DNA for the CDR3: TGTGCCAGCAGCTTAGAGGCGGGCAGTGGGGAGACCCAGTACTTC.

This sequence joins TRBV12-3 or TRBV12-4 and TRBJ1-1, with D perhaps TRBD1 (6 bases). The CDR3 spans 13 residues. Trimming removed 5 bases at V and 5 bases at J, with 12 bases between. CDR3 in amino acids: CASSDPGQTEAFF. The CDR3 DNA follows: TGTGCCAGCAGTGACCCGGGACAAACTGAAGCTTTCTTT.

CDR3 sequence (DNA): TGTGCCAGTTACAGGGGACCAAACTATGGCTACACCTTC. It codes for CASYRGPNYGYTF. The chain recombines TRBV9 with TRBJ1-2, with 7 bases aligning to TRBD1. Germline V gives CDR1 SGDLS, CDR2 YYNGEE. The V and J ends lost 8 bases and 2 bases, in that order; junction bases with no gene match: 6. The CDR3 is made up of 13 amino acids. The full variable domain, rest sourced from reference TRBV9 and TRBJ1-2, is DSGVTQTPKHLITATGQRVTLRCSPRSGDLSVYWYQQSLDQGLQFLIQYYNGEERAKGNILERFSAQQFPDLHSELNLSSLELGDSALYFCASYRGPNYGYTFGSGTRLTVV.

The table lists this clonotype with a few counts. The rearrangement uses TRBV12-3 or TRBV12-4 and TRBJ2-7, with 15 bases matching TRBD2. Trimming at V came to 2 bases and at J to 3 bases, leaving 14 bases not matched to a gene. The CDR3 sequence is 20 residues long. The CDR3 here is CASSLYGLAGGLRSFYEQYF. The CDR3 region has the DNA TGTGCCAGCAGTTTATACGGACTAGCGGGGGGGCTTCGTTCTTTCTACGAGCAGTACTTC.

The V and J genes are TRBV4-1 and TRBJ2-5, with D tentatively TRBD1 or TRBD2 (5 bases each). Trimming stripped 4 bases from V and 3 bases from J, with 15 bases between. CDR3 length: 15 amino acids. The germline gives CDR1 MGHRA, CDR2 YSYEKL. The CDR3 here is CASSLKTGREETQYF. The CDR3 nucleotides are TGCGCCAGCAGCCTCAAAACGGGGCGCGAAGAGACCCAGTACTTC.

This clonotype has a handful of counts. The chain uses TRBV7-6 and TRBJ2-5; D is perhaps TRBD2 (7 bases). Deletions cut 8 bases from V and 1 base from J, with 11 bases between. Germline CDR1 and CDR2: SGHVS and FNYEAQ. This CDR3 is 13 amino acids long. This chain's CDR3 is CASWGGVQETQYF. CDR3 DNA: TGTGCCAGCTGGGGGGGCGTCCAAGAGACCCAGTACTTC.

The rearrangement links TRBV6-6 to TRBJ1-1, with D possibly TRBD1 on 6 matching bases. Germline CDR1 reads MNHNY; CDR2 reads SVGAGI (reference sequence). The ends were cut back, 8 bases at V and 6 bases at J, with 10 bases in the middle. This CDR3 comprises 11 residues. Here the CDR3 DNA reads TGTGCCAGCCGCGGACAGCCTGAAGCTTTCTTT. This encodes CASRGQPEAFF.

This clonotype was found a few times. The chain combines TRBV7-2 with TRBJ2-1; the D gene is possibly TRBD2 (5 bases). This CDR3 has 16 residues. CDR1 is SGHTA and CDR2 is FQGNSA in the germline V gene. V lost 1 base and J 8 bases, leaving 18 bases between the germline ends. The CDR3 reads CASSLDWRLAADEQFF. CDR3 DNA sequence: TGTGCCAGCAGCTTAGATTGGAGGCTAGCAGCGGATGAGCAGTTCTTC.

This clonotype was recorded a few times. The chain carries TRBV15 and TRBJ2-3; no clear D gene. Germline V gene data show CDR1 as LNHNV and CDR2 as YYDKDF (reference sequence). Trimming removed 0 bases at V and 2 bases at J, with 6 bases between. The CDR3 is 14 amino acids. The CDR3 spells CATSRDRFTDTQYF. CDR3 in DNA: TGTGCCACCAGCAGAGATCGGTTCACAGATACGCAGTATTTT.